This T cell receptor beta chain was sequenced for a study of blood T cells in healthy people across ages. Whole-study results and caveats: Because sorting was not performed, PBMCs prevented conclusive naive versus antigen-experienced comparison. Measured against age, TCR beta diversity per million T cells decreased in a roughly linear manner. More naive CD4+ cells and higher diversity marked long-lived donors relative to aged donors.

With regard to this clonotype: Its antigen is still unknown.

V lost 0 bases and J 1 base, leaving 21 bases between the germline ends. CDR1 and CDR2 (germline): MNHEY, SVGAGI. The CDR3 length is 19 residues. With a J-beta primer mix and a sample-barcoded 5' primer, a second PCR ran 7 to 11 cycles. TCRdb called the 5' RACE reads again in MiXCR, with one record for every CDR3 protein. The sample records hundreds of thousands of distinct CDR3 sequences, 25% to 35% being singletons. The genes are TRBV6-5 and TRBJ1-1; a possible D gene is TRBD1 (5 bases). The receptor's source is a woman of 80 years or more in good health. Source material: blood. The CDR3, as DNA: TGTGCCAGCAGTTACTCGAGTTCCGTTCGGTGGGGGACGAACACTGAAGCTTTCTTT. Amino acids: CASSYSSSVRWGTNTEAFF.